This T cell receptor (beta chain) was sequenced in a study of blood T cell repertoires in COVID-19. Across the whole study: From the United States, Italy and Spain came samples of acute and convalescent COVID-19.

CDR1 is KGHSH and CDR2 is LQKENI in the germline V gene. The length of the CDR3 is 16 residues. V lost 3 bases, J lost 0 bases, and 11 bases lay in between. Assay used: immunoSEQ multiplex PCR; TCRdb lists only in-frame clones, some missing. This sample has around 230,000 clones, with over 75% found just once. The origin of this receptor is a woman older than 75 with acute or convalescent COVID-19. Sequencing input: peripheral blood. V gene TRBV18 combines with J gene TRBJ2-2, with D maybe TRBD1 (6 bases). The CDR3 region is CASSPQGHANTGELFF. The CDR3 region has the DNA TGTGCCAGCTCACCCCAGGGACATGCGAACACCGGGGAGCTGTTTTTT.